The 17 T cell receptor beta chains presented below share a single source sample, sequenced in a study of CD8+ T cells in alopecia areata. Treatment given: oral pan-JAK inhibitor, 5-10 mg twice daily. cDNA reverse transcribed from extracted RNA served as the sequencing template. The protocol was immunoSEQ multiplex PCR, while the TCRdb copy is restricted to in-frame clones and leaves out a portion. This table has 200,000 to 250,000 clones, about 50% appearing once. The material was CD4+ T cells sorted from blood, obtained at week 4, from a patient treated with tofacitinib. The origin of the receptors is a human donor with alopecia areata.

The rearrangement links TRBV13 to TRBJ2-7, with 7 bases fitting TRBD2. In germline, CDR1 is PRHDT, CDR2 FYEKMQ (reference sequence). With 3 bases clipped from V and 6 bases from J, the junction kept 8 bases outside the gene matches. This CDR3 spans 14 amino acids. The chain's CDR3 is CASSLRTRLGEQYF. CDR3 coding DNA: TGTGCCAGCAGCTTGAGGACTAGGCTAGGCGAGCAGTACTTC.

A note on this clone: Other DNA variants within this sample encode the same CDR3. The rearrangement joins TRBV7-2 to TRBJ2-5; maybe TRBD1 (6 bases). This CDR3 has 13 residues. Germline CDR1 SGHTA, CDR2 FQGNSA. Trimming took off 0 bases at V and 5 bases at J, with 7 bases between the two ends. Here the CDR3 reads CASSLAGGETQYF. CDR3 in DNA: TGTGCCAGCAGCTTAGCAGGGGGTGAGACCCAGTACTTC.

This clone appeared once. This chain connects TRBV29-1 to TRBJ2-7; D could derive from TRBD1 or TRBD2 (6 bases each). This CDR3 contains 13 residues. V dropped 6 bases and J dropped 3 bases, with 15 bases sitting between them. Per germline, CDR1 SQVTM and CDR2 ANQGSEA. The CDR3 loop reads CSVLRGASYEQYF. CDR3 nucleotides: TGCAGCGTACTGAGGGGGGCGAGCTACGAGCAGTACTTC.

The table lists this clone with a few counts. The chain employs TRBV29-1 and TRBJ2-1; D is undetermined. CDR3 length: 15 amino acids. The germline V gene encodes CDR1 SQVTM and CDR2 ANQGSEA. V lost 5 bases to trimming and J lost 6 bases, with 20 bases between them. CDR3 amino acids: CSVNPLGKMGNEQFF. CDR3 in DNA: TGCAGCGTTAACCCACTGGGAAAGATGGGCAATGAGCAGTTCTTC.

V and J are TRBV7-2 and TRBJ2-7; D is perhaps TRBD1 (6 bases). The V and J ends lost 4 bases and 1 base respectively, with 11 bases between them. The CDR3 has 14 amino acids. Germline assignment: CDR1 SGHTA and CDR2 FQGNSA. The DNA for the CDR3 is TGTGCCAGCAGCTCACCGGGACATTCCTACGAGCAGTACTTC. This codes for CASSSPGHSYEQYF.

This clone was picked up a small number of times. This sequence joins TRBV7-2 and TRBJ2-1; D not resolved. The germline CDR1 and CDR2 sequences are SGHTA and FQGNSA. This CDR3 spans 17 amino acids. V was shortened by 1 base and J by 12 bases, with 25 bases between the two germline ends. The CDR3 nucleotides are TGTGCCAGCAGCTTAGAAGTTCGTCCCGACTTTACATTTCGGCAGTTCTTC. This encodes CASSLEVRPDFTFRQFF. Filled out from reference TRBV7-2 and TRBJ2-1, the complete variable domain reads GAGVSQSPSNKVTEKGKDVELRCDPISGHTALYWYRQSLGQGLEFLIYFQGNSAPDKSGLPSDRFSAERTGGSVSTLTIQRTQQEDSAVYLCASSLEVRPDFTFRQFFGPGTRLTVL.

This clone was found a few times. The chain couples TRBV14 to TRBJ2-3; D call uncertain. Deletions cut 4 bases from V and 8 bases from J, with 10 bases between. The length of the CDR3 is 12 residues. CDR1 and CDR2 (germline): SGHDN, FVKESK. The CDR3: CASSPDLGTQYF. CDR3 DNA: TGTGCCAGCAGCCCCGACCTGGGTACGCAGTATTTT. Drawing the rest from reference TRBV14 and TRBJ2-3, the complete variable domain is EAGVTQFPSHSVIEKGQTVTLRCDPISGHDNLYWYRRVMGKEIKFLLHFVKESKQDESGMPNNRFLAERTGGTYSTLKVQPAELEDSGVYFCASSPDLGTQYFGPGTRLTVL.

This CDR3 is CSVAPRLVTDTQYF. Written as DNA, the CDR3 is TGCAGCGTTGCACCCCGACTAGTGACAGATACGCAGTATTTT. This chain connects TRBV29-1 to TRBJ2-3; maybe TRBD2 (6 bases). This CDR3 region has 14 residues. Germline values: CDR1 SQVTM, CDR2 ANQGSEA. The V end was cut by 4 bases, the J end by 3 bases, with 14 bases between.

This clone was seen only a few times. This chain connects TRBV30 to TRBJ2-1; D unresolved. The CDR3 sequence is 12 residues long. V gave up 0 bases and J gave up 9 bases, with 9 bases separating them. Germline V gives CDR1 GTSNPN, CDR2 SVGIG (reference sequence). CDR3 in DNA: TGTGCCTGGAGTGTAATAGTAGGTGAGCAGTTCTTC. This translates into CAWSVIVGEQFF.

The chain couples TRBV2 to TRBJ1-4; D gene unclear. Looked up from germline, CDR1 is SNHLY and CDR2 is FYNNEI. V was cut by 1 base and J by 6 bases, with 12 bases left in between. The CDR3 is 15 residues long. The CDR3 protein is CASSEESLTDEKLFF. The CDR3 nucleotides read TGTGCCAGCAGTGAAGAGAGTCTAACGGATGAAAAACTGTTTTTT.

This chain links TRBV29-1 with TRBJ2-5; TRBD1 matches at 7 bases. The CDR3 contains 14 residues. Germline assignment: CDR1 SQVTM and CDR2 ANQGSEA. The V gene end was trimmed by 6 bases and the J gene end by 2 bases; junction bases not matched to a gene: 9. The DNA for the CDR3 is TGCAGCGTCGATCACGGGACAGTTCAAGAGACCCAGTACTTC. This codes for CSVDHGTVQETQYF.

This clone was seen many times. The identical CDR3 is also encoded by other nucleotide sequences in the sample. J is TRBJ1-2 and V is TRBV10-3; a possible D gene is TRBD1 (5 bases). Germline CDR1 is ENHRY and CDR2 is SYGVKD. V was pared by 2 bases and J by 2 bases, with 6 bases between. The CDR3 contains 13 residues. CDR3 coding DNA: TGTGCCATCAGTGAGGGGACGAACTATGGCTACACCTTC. The encoded protein is CAISEGTNYGYTF.

V is TRBV28 and J is TRBJ1-1; a possible D gene is TRBD1 (5 bases). Germline loops: CDR1 MDHEN, CDR2 SYDVKM. The germline V and J ends were trimmed by 2 bases and 8 bases, with 15 bases remaining between them. CDR3 size: 14 residues. CDR3: CASSLIGGMAEAFF. The CDR3 coding sequence is TGTGCCAGCAGTTTAATCGGGGGGATGGCAGAAGCTTTCTTT.

V and J are TRBV29-1 and TRBJ2-3; 7 positions agree with TRBD2. CDR1 and CDR2 (germline): SQVTM, ANQGSEA. This CDR3 comprises 13 residues. Trimming cost V 6 bases and J 3 bases; bases outside gene matches: 6. The CDR3 DNA follows: TGCAGCGTCGGCCCCGGGGGGACAGATACGCAGTATTTT. Protein: CSVGPGGTDTQYF.

In its sample, this clone was seen many times. This chain connects TRBV7-2 to TRBJ2-7; TRBD2 agrees at 7 bases. V was clipped by 5 bases and J by 0 bases; unmatched bases: 13. CDR1 SGHTA and CDR2 FQGNSA come from the germline V gene. This CDR3 has 17 residues. The CDR3 DNA sequence: TGTGCCAGCAGCCGCCCAGCGGGGAACCCCCGCTCCTACGAGCAGTACTTC. Translating gives CASSRPAGNPRSYEQYF.

This clone appeared a single time. The J gene is TRBJ2-1, the V gene TRBV29-1, with D possibly being TRBD2 (6 bases). Looked up from germline, CDR1 is SQVTM and CDR2 is ANQGSEA. The CDR3 contains 15 residues. The germline V and J ends were trimmed by 8 bases and 6 bases, with 23 bases remaining between them. CDR3 residues: CSTTKGPRGTNEQFF. In DNA form, the CDR3 reads TGCAGCACTACTAAGGGTCCTCGGGGGACCAATGAGCAGTTCTTC.

This clone was seen only a few times. CDR3 nucleotides: TGTGCCAGCAGCCCAAACACCTACAATGAGCAGTTCTTC. This codes for CASSPNTYNEQFF. The chain is built from TRBV27 and TRBJ2-1, with unresolved D. The V end was cut by 6 bases, the J end by 2 bases, with 8 bases between. The CDR3 has 13 amino acids. Germline CDR1 is MNHEY and CDR2 is SMNVEV (reference sequence).